This TCR beta chain was sequenced for a study of blood T cells in healthy people across ages. CDR3 length: 13 residues. The ends were cut back, 4 bases at V and 10 bases at J, with 11 bases in the middle. It was with a sample-barcoded 5' primer and a J-beta primer mix that a second PCR of about 6 to 12 cycles was run. TCRdb itself ran the 5' RACE reads through MiXCR, one entry per CDR3 protein. The sample has around 1,700,000 distinct CDR3 sequences, about 30% seen once; the top ten hold about 7.7%. This clonotype has a count of ten or more. The TCR comes from a woman aged 30 to 39 in good health. Sequences were obtained from blood. The J gene is TRBJ1-6, the V gene TRBV12-3 or TRBV12-4, with D unresolved. The CDR3 bases are TGTGCCAGCAGTTCCCAGGTGGACTCACCCCTCCACTTT. It yields the protein CASSSQVDSPLHF.